This TCR beta chain stems from a study of blood T cell repertoires in COVID-19. Study in general: Samples of COVID-19 (acute and convalescent) were obtained from the United States, Italy and Spain. PBMCs, B-cell-depleted T cells, or T cells provided the cDNA or gDNA that made up the material.

Germline CDR1 LGHNT, CDR2 FRNRAP. The V segment lost 5 bases and the J segment 2 bases; nucleotides outside the gene matches: 7. The length of the CDR3 is 15 residues. Original processing methods: Estimates of nucleated cell counts were drawn from the amplification of reference gene primers. TCRdb keeps only in-frame clones here, not all; method: immunoSEQ multiplex PCR. The V and J calls and clone size come from that table; D and trimming were worked out from the DNA. The sample comprises 200,000 to 300,000 clones, about 90% of which are singletons, and 6.2% rests with the top ten. The receptor comes from a man between 60 and 75 years old with acute or convalescent COVID-19. Sequenced material: peripheral blood. This chain uses TRBV12-5 with TRBJ2-7, with 9 bases matching TRBD2. CDR3 DNA sequence: TGTGCTAGTGGTATTAGCGGGAGAAGCGCCTACGAGCAGTACTTC. It encodes CASGISGRSAYEQYF.